Listed below are T cell receptor beta chains from one sample, sequenced in a study of blood T cell repertoires in COVID-19. Method: immunoSEQ multiplex PCR; TCRdb's copy keeps in-frame clones and lacks some. The repertoire holds about 47,000 clones, around nine tenths seen once, with 7.5% to 10% in the top ten. The specimen sequenced was peripheral blood. These receptor sequences come from a man older than 75 with active or convalescent COVID-19. Both conserved end residues are part of each CDR3. Fields, in order: V gene, clone size, D gene, J gene, CDR3 DNA, CDR3 protein. A D gene is named only where the DNA matches it firmly. Where a row states a size, it is once, few, many or the class of an expanded clone; other rows omit it.

>TRBV11-3|-|-|TRBJ2-2
TGTGCCAGCAGCTTAGGAGGGATGGACACCGGGGAGCTGTTTTTT
CASSLGGMDTGELFF
>TRBV5-4|-|-|TRBJ2-1
TGTGCCAGCAGCTTGGGGCTAGCAACCTACAATGAGCAGTTCTTC
CASSLGLATYNEQFF
>TRBV19|-|-|TRBJ1-2
TGTGCCAGTAGTAGGGCACATGACTATGGCTACACCTTC
CASSRAHDYGYTF
>TRBV27|-|TRBD2|TRBJ2-7
TGTGCCAGCAGTCCCCTATTAGGGACTAGCGGGGGGCTAACCTACGAGCAGTACTTC
CASSPLLGTSGGLTYEQYF
>TRBV7-6|-|TRBD2|TRBJ2-1
TGTGCCAGCAGCGCGGCCGGGACTAGCGGGAGGGCATCATCAAATGAGCAGTTCTTC
CASSAAGTSGRASSNEQFF
>TRBV7-2|-|-|TRBJ1-4
TGTGCCAGCAGCTTAGAGGGGGGGAAAAAACTGTTTTTT
CASSLEGGKKLFF
>TRBV28|-|TRBD2|TRBJ2-3
TGTGCCAGCAGTCTTCCTGTGGGGGGGTTCACAGTTACGCAGTATTTT
CASSLPVGGFTVTQYF
>TRBV6-2/TRBV6-3|-|TRBD2|TRBJ2-5
TGTGCCAGCAGCCCGGGGGGGGCGGAAGGGACCCAGTACTTC
CASSPGGAEGTQYF
>TRBV25-1|-|-|TRBJ1-3
TGTGCCAGCAGAGCGGGTCACTCTGGAAACACCATATATTTT
CASRAGHSGNTIYF
>TRBV7-2|-|TRBD2|TRBJ2-7
TGTGCCAGCAGCCCAGGTGGTAGCGGGAGGCCGACGAATTACGAGCAGTACTTC
CASSPGGSGRPTNYEQYF
>TRBV3-1/TRBV3-2|-|TRBD1|TRBJ2-7
TGTGCCAGCAGCCAACCTAAAATCGACAGGGGCTACGAGCAGTACTTC
CASSQPKIDRGYEQYF
>TRBV5-4|-|TRBD1|TRBJ1-1
TGTGCCAGCAGCTCCTGGGACAGGGGGCTTGGGACTGAAGCTTTCTTT
CASSSWDRGLGTEAFF
>TRBV19|-|-|TRBJ1-5
TGTGCCAGTAGCCCATTTGGGGGGAGACAGCCCCAGCATTTT
CASSPFGGRQPQHF
>TRBV5-1|-|-|TRBJ2-5
TGCGCCAGCCGGTCTGGGCAGGGCCAAGAGACCCAGTACTTC
CASRSGQGQETQYF
>TRBV28|-|TRBD1|TRBJ1-1
TGTGCCAGCAGTTTACGGACAGGGACAGTGGGGAACACTGAAGCTTTCTTT
CASSLRTGTVGNTEAFF
>TRBV30|-|TRBD2|TRBJ2-1
TGTGCCTGGAGTGTAGCTAGCGGGAGACCGAATGAGCAGTTCTTC
CAWSVASGRPNEQFF
>TRBV30|-|TRBD1|TRBJ2-7
TGTGCCTGGAGGAAGGGGGCCAGGGCCCACGAGCAGTACTTC
CAWRKGARAHEQYF
>TRBV3-1/TRBV3-2|few|TRBD2|TRBJ2-1
TGTGCCAGCGAGGGACTAGCGGGGTACAATGAGCAGTTCTTC
CASEGLAGYNEQFF
>TRBV7-2|-|-|TRBJ2-7
TGTGCCAGCAGCACTACAGGGCCCTCCTACGAGCAGTACTTC
CASSTTGPSYEQYF
>TRBV27|-|TRBD2|TRBJ2-2
TGTGCCAGCAGTCACGGGACTAGCGGCACCGGGGAGCTGTTTTTT
CASSHGTSGTGELFF
>TRBV5-1|-|-|TRBJ2-2
TGCGCCAGCAGTCCTGGCCCGGGATCGGCCGGGGAGCTGTTTTTT
CASSPGPGSAGELFF
>TRBV7-9|-|-|TRBJ1-1
TGTGCCAGCAGCTTAGAGCAGGGAGAAGCTTTCTTT
CASSLEQGEAFF
>TRBV9|-|-|TRBJ2-3
TGTGCCAGCAGCCCCCAAGAAGTAGCAGGGCTTAGAGATACGCAGTATTTT
CASSPQEVAGLRDTQYF
>TRBV7-9|-|TRBD1|TRBJ2-7
TGTGCCAGCAGCTGGGACAGGGGGGCAGTCTACGAGCAGTACTTC
CASSWDRGAVYEQYF
>TRBV2|-|TRBD2|TRBJ2-5
TGTGCCAGCAGTGAGTTGCGGGGGGGTTATAAAGAGACCCAGTACTTC
CASSELRGGYKETQYF
>TRBV6-5|-|-|TRBJ2-7
TGTGCCAGCAGTTACCTACAGGAAGGCGAGCAGTACTTC
CASSYLQEGEQYF
>TRBV5-5|-|-|TRBJ1-2
TGTGCCAGCAGCTTTGTGGGGGGGCCATTGAACTATGGCTACACCTTC
CASSFVGGPLNYGYTF
>TRBV6-4|-|TRBD2|TRBJ2-1
TGTGCCAGCAGTGGGGCTAGCGGGGTTCCTGGCTACAATGAGCAGTTCTTC
CASSGASGVPGYNEQFF
>TRBV5-1|-|-|TRBJ2-1
TGCGCCAGCAGCCCCCAGGGTAGCGGCTCCTACAATGAGCAGTTCTTC
CASSPQGSGSYNEQFF